Listed below are T cell receptor beta chains from one sample, sequenced in a study of Graves' ophthalmopathy and Graves' hyperthyroidism. From the multiplex PCR reads, TCRdb called clonotypes with MiXCR, one entry per CDR3 protein. This sample carries around 1.1 million distinct CDR3 sequences, roughly two fifths of them seen once, and the ten largest clones take over 8.5%. Sequenced sample: peripheral blood or thyroid tissue (not recorded which). These receptors were collected from an adult man with Graves' hyperthyroidism. The CDR3 runs from the conserved cysteine through the conserved F or W. Fields, in order: J gene, V gene, clone size, D gene, CDR3 protein, CDR3 DNA. The D gene is left open where the match is weak. Expanded clones get a size class; other rows say once, few or many, or leave the size out.

TRBJ2-5	TRBV4-1	.	.	CASSQGPYQETQYF	TGCGCCAGCAGCCAGGGGCCGTACCAAGAGACCCAGTACTTC
TRBJ2-7	TRBV7-9	once	TRBD2	CASSPGGARGFNEQYF	TGTGCCAGCAGCCCCGGGGGGGCCAGAGGTTTCAACGAGCAGTACTTC
TRBJ2-3	TRBV10-3	.	.	CAVSGVGDDRRDTQYF	TGTGCCGTCAGTGGGGTGGGGGACGACCGACGAGATACGCAGTATTTT
TRBJ2-7	TRBV10-2	many	TRBD2	CASNWGEGEQYF	TGCGCCAGCAATTGGGGGGAGGGGGAGCAGTACTTC
TRBJ2-5	TRBV5-1	.	TRBD1	CASSIPPGQGETQYF	TGCGCCAGCAGCATTCCTCCGGGACAGGGTGAGACCCAGTACTTC
TRBJ2-7	TRBV20-1	.	TRBD2	CSARGLAGKGEQYF	TGCAGTGCTAGAGGGCTAGCGGGAAAAGGGGAGCAGTACTTC
TRBJ2-7	TRBV5-1	.	TRBD2	CAGSLGLAGAYEQYF	TGCGCCGGCAGCTTGGGGCTAGCGGGGGCCTACGAGCAGTACTTC
TRBJ2-3	TRBV12-3/TRBV12-4	.	.	CASIDTGKVGTDTQYF	TGTGCCAGCATCGATACAGGAAAGGTGGGCACAGATACGCAGTATTTT
TRBJ1-1	TRBV15	many	.	CATSAPNTEAFF	TGTGCCACCAGCGCGCCCAACACTGAAGCTTTCTTT
TRBJ2-6	TRBV9	many	.	CASSESGRLLSGANVLTF	TGTGCCAGCAGCGAATCGGGACGGCTTCTCTCTGGGGCCAACGTCCTGACTTTC
TRBJ2-7	TRBV15	.	.	CATSRAIGATEQYF	TGTGCCACCAGCAGAGCAATAGGAGCTACGGAGCAGTACTTC
TRBJ1-4	TRBV12-5	many	.	CASGPYLTELFF	TGTGCTAGTGGTCCATACCTGACGGAACTGTTTTTT
TRBJ2-7	TRBV20-1	many	TRBD2	CSASPGTSATYEQYF	TGCAGTGCGTCCCCCGGGACTAGCGCGACCTACGAGCAGTACTTC
TRBJ1-6	TRBV7-2	many	.	CASSLSLVRVGASPLHF	TGTGCCAGCAGCTTATCCCTCGTACGGGTTGGCGCCTCACCCCTCCACTTT
TRBJ1-1	TRBV15	many	.	CATSRDRPTEAFF	TGTGCCACCAGCAGAGATAGACCCACTGAAGCTTTCTTT
TRBJ1-1	TRBV6-5	many	TRBD1	CASNQDRGLTEAFF	TGTGCCAGCAACCAGGACAGGGGGCTCACTGAAGCTTTCTTT
TRBJ1-5	TRBV4-1	few	.	CASSQGPGGLQHF	TGCGCCAGCAGCCAAGGCCCGGGGGGGCTCCAGCATTTT
TRBJ1-5	TRBV2	.	.	CASSLGHSKPQHF	TGTGCCAGCAGCCTGGGACACTCGAAGCCCCAGCATTTT
TRBJ2-7	TRBV15	once	TRBD1	CASSPNIDRGPYEQYF	TGTGCCAGCAGCCCCAACATAGACAGGGGTCCCTACGAGCAGTACTTC
TRBJ1-6	TRBV9	many	.	CASSGWGDLNSPLHF	TGTGCCAGCAGCGGGTGGGGAGACCTCAATTCACCCCTCCACTTT
TRBJ1-2	TRBV30	.	.	CAWSTGEEGYTF	TGTGCCTGGAGCACCGGGGAGGAAGGCTACACCTTC
TRBJ1-2	TRBV7-9	many	.	CASSLSSHTGGYTF	TGTGCCAGCAGCTTATCATCCCATACAGGGGGCTACACCTTC
TRBJ2-7	TRBV6-2/TRBV6-3	.	TRBD1	CASSYRGPREQYF	TGTGCCAGCAGTTATAGGGGGCCCCGCGAGCAGTACTTC
TRBJ1-4	TRBV5-1	.	TRBD1	CASSGGTEGEKLFF	TGCGCCAGCAGCGGCGGGACAGAGGGCGAAAAACTGTTTTTT
TRBJ1-2	TRBV29-1	many	TRBD1	CSADRDGYTF	TGCAGCGCGGACAGGGACGGCTACACCTTC
TRBJ1-2	TRBV6-6	once	.	CASSLGLENYGYTF	TGTGCCAGCAGTTTGGGTCTGGAGAACTATGGCTACACCTTC
TRBJ1-2	TRBV29-1	.	TRBD1	CSLGQGYDGYTF	TGCAGCTTGGGACAGGGGTATGACGGCTACACCTTC
TRBJ2-7	TRBV2	many	TRBD2	CASSHPGLADEQYF	TGTGCCAGCAGTCATCCGGGACTAGCCGACGAGCAGTACTTC
TRBJ1-6	TRBV7-3	few	TRBD1	CASSALGQGTPLHF	TGTGCCAGCAGCGCCTTGGGACAGGGGACACCCCTCCACTTT
TRBJ1-1	TRBV2	many	.	CASSEYAGVTGAFF	TGTGCCAGCAGTGAATACGCAGGAGTCACGGGGGCTTTCTTT
TRBJ1-1	TRBV9	.	.	CASSVEGGPAFF	TGTGCCAGCAGCGTAGAGGGGGGGCCAGCTTTCTTT
TRBJ2-5	TRBV25-1	many	.	CASSELGSWSKETQYF	TGTGCCAGCAGTGAATTGGGGTCCTGGTCTAAAGAGACCCAGTACTTC
TRBJ1-2	TRBV12-3/TRBV12-4	.	TRBD1	CASSQTGGDLGYTF	TGTGCCAGCAGCCAGACAGGGGGCGATCTTGGCTACACCTTC
TRBJ2-7	TRBV12-3/TRBV12-4	.	TRBD1	CASSWTGGPYEQYF	TGTGCCAGCAGTTGGACAGGGGGTCCCTACGAGCAGTACTTC
TRBJ2-2	TRBV5-1	.	.	CASSSASAFGELFF	TGCGCCAGCAGCTCGGCTAGCGCTTTCGGGGAGCTGTTTTTT
TRBJ1-1	TRBV14	many	.	CASSQGWSMDLNTEAFF	TGTGCCAGCAGCCAAGGTTGGTCAATGGACTTGAACACTGAAGCTTTCTTT
TRBJ1-5	TRBV24-1	few	.	CATSDPGANQPQHF	TGTGCCACCAGTGACCCCGGGGCAAATCAGCCCCAGCATTTT
TRBJ2-7	TRBV13	many	.	CASSFSPDEQYF	TGTGCCAGCAGCTTCAGTCCCGACGAGCAGTACTTC
TRBJ2-7	TRBV25-1	.	.	CASSEAYQQYF	TGTGCCAGCAGCGAGGCCTATCAGCAGTACTTC
TRBJ2-1	TRBV29-1	few	TRBD1	CSTRQGEQFF	TGCAGCACAAGACAGGGTGAGCAGTTCTTC
TRBJ2-7	TRBV7-2	few	TRBD1	CASIPHPDRGISYEQYF	TGTGCCAGCATTCCCCACCCGGACAGGGGTATATCCTACGAGCAGTACTTC
TRBJ2-5	TRBV10-3	.	TRBD2	CAISIAGMFEETQYF	TGTGCCATCAGTATAGCGGGAATGTTTGAAGAGACCCAGTACTTC
TRBJ2-7	TRBV20-1	.	.	CSAKKTTGRTYEQYF	TGCAGTGCTAAAAAGACGACAGGGAGGACCTACGAGCAGTACTTC
TRBJ2-7	TRBV12-3/TRBV12-4	few	.	CASKIGVLFSYEQYF	TGTGCCAGTAAAATAGGGGTCCTGTTCTCCTACGAGCAGTACTTC
TRBJ1-2	TRBV20-1	.	TRBD1	CSASPGQGYLSGYTF	TGCAGTGCTAGCCCGGGACAGGGATATCTATCTGGCTACACCTTC
TRBJ1-5	TRBV4-3	.	.	CASSPEGNSNQPQHF	TGCGCCAGCAGCCCCGAAGGGAATAGCAATCAGCCCCAGCATTTT
TRBJ2-7	TRBV7-2	.	TRBD1	CASSLGSDRSIYEQYF	TGTGCCAGCAGCCTAGGGTCGGACAGGTCGATCTACGAGCAGTACTTC
TRBJ2-2	TRBV5-1	.	.	CASSVTGQSTNTGELFF	TGCGCCAGCAGCGTAACGGGGCAGAGTACGAACACCGGGGAGCTGTTTTTT
TRBJ1-2	TRBV15	many	.	CATSKRQVNYGYTF	TGTGCCACCAGCAAAAGGCAGGTTAACTATGGCTACACCTTC
TRBJ2-7	TRBV10-2	.	.	CASSATNRGRRYEQYF	TGCGCCAGCAGTGCCACCAACCGGGGCAGACGATACGAGCAGTACTTC
TRBJ2-5	TRBV7-2	many	.	CASSLLRQLTQETQYF	TGTGCCAGCAGCTTACTTCGGCAGTTAACACAAGAGACCCAGTACTTC
TRBJ2-5	TRBV12-3/TRBV12-4	.	TRBD2	CASSSGLAETQYF	TGTGCCAGCAGTTCGGGACTAGCAGAGACCCAGTACTTC